What follows are 11 T cell receptor beta chains derived from one specimen sequenced in a study of blood T cell repertoires in COVID-19. TCRdb keeps only in-frame clones here, not all; method: immunoSEQ multiplex PCR. The table shows hundreds of thousands of clones, with approximately 92% occurring only once. The sample comprised PBMCs or T cells enriched from blood (not recorded which). The receptors shown here come from a man under 40 who had recovered from COVID-19.

This chain connects TRBV5-6 to TRBJ2-1; 9 bases fit TRBD1. In germline, CDR1 is SGHDT, CDR2 YYEEEE. This CDR3 has 12 amino acids. The junction had 2 bases not matched to a gene; V was cut back by 2 bases and J by 11 bases. The chain's CDR3 is CASSFTGGKQFF. In DNA form, the CDR3 reads TGTGCCAGCAGCTTTACAGGGGGCAAGCAGTTCTTC.

The genes are TRBV28 and TRBJ1-2; D unclear. Germline CDR1 MDHEN, CDR2 SYDVKM. V gave up 1 base and J gave up 3 bases, with 12 bases separating them. This CDR3 has 15 amino acids. CDR3 bases: TGTGCCAGCAGTTTATACCCAACAGCAGACTATGGCTACACCTTC. This gives the protein CASSLYPTADYGYTF.

The chain recombines TRBV5-4 with TRBJ2-1, with 11 bases aligning to TRBD1. This CDR3 is built from 15 residues. V was pared by 7 bases and J by 4 bases, with 7 bases of the junction left unmatched. Germline V gene sequence: CDR1 SGHNT, CDR2 YYREEE (reference sequence). The CDR3 protein is CASSTGQGAYNEQFF. The CDR3 bases are TGTGCCAGCTCCACTGGACAGGGGGCTTACAATGAGCAGTTCTTC.

The chain recombines TRBV11-2 with TRBJ1-1; TRBD1 matches 8 bases. V dropped 5 bases and J dropped 4; count of bases not matched to a gene: 6. In germline, CDR1 is SGHAT, CDR2 FQNNGV. This CDR3 region has 14 residues. The CDR3 bases are TGTGCCAGCAGCCCAGGACAGGGATTCACTGAAGCTTTCTTT. It encodes CASSPGQGFTEAFF. The complete variable domain, with remaining parts taken from reference TRBV11-2 and TRBJ1-1, reads EAGVAQSPRYKIIEKRQSVAFWCNPISGHATLYWYQQILGQGPKLLIQFQNNGVVDDSQLPKDRFSAERLKGVDSTLKIQPAKLEDSAVYLCASSPGQGFTEAFFGQGTRLTVV.

V usage is TRBV6-5 and J usage is TRBJ1-1; D perhaps matches TRBD1 (5 bases). V lost 2 bases to trimming and J lost 3 bases, with 10 bases between them. This CDR3 is 14 amino acids long. CDR1 is MNHEY, CDR2 SVGAGI, per germline. The CDR3 DNA follows: TGTGCCAGCAGTTACGGGGGGTGGGACACTGAAGCTTTCTTT. Protein: CASSYGGWDTEAFF.

The chain carries TRBV6-5 and TRBJ1-5; 7 nucleotides line up with TRBD1. V was clipped by 6 bases and J by 6 bases; unmatched bases: 2. CDR3 size: 12 residues. The germline gives CDR1 MNHEY, CDR2 SVGAGI. The CDR3 region is CASRTGFQPQHF. For the CDR3, the DNA is TGTGCCAGCAGGACAGGGTTTCAGCCCCAGCATTTT.

The J gene is TRBJ2-3, the V gene TRBV6-1, with 12 bases fitting TRBD2. This CDR3 is 20 amino acids long. Germline V gene sequence: CDR1 MNHNS, CDR2 SASEGT. Trimming took 4 bases from V and 0 from J; bases not matched to a gene: 14. The CDR3 protein is CASSARLAGVGQASTDTQYF. The CDR3 DNA sequence: TGTGCCAGCAGTGCTAGACTAGCGGGAGTTGGCCAAGCGAGCACAGATACGCAGTATTTT.

The chain has TRBV5-1 and TRBJ1-2; the match to TRBD1 covers 8 bases. The CDR3 contains 15 residues. Germline lookup yields CDR1 SGHRS and CDR2 YFSETQ. V lost 4 bases, J lost 4 bases, and 9 bases stayed unmatched. In nucleotides, the CDR3 is TGCGCCAGCAGCGCCGCAGGGGGCGATAGCTATGGCTACACCTTC. It is translated as CASSAAGGDSYGYTF.

The chain carries TRBV28 and TRBJ1-5; D is unresolved. Trimming took 4 bases from V and 6 from J, leaving 7 bases between them. Germline CDR1 reads MDHEN; CDR2 reads SYDVKM. This CDR3 is 12 amino acids long. The CDR3 bases are TGTGCCAGCAGTTCAGGCACTCAGCCCCAGCATTTT. Translation: CASSSGTQPQHF.

The V and J genes are TRBV27 and TRBJ1-5; D may be TRBD1 (5 bases). This CDR3 has 12 residues. Looked up from germline, CDR1 is MNHEY and CDR2 is SMNVEV (reference sequence). The CDR3 loop is CAIFEQEQPQHF. CDR3 sequence (DNA): TGTGCTATCTTCGAACAGGAACAGCCCCAGCATTTT.

The rearrangement uses TRBV27 and TRBJ1-6, with a possible D match to TRBD1 (5 bases). The CDR3 totals 12 residues. Germline V CDR1 and CDR2: MNHEY, SMNVEV (reference sequence). Trimming stripped 5 bases from V and 11 bases from J, with 10 bases between. The DNA for the CDR3 is TGTGCCAGCAGTCGGGTGGGGCCACCCCTCCACTTT. The encoded protein is CASSRVGPPLHF.